This T cell receptor (beta chain) was found in a study of PD-1 blockade in classical Hodgkin lymphoma. Study conclusions and caveats: Possibly reflecting disease activity or prior therapy, repertoire differences have causes that remain undefined. CD8+ TCR diversity did not rise significantly by C4D1, unlike CD4+. Diversity similar to that of newly diagnosed patients was seen at baseline in complete responders.

This clone was counted a few times. The antigen is not known. Sample time point: cycle 4 day 1 (C4D1), after five to seven weeks of nivolumab. Every one of the patients relapsed after autologous stem cell transplantation (brentuximab vedotin exposure was variable). Patients showed best responses of complete response, partial response or progressive disease. Clones were sequenced by immunoSEQ multiplex PCR, and TCRdb holds only the in-frame ones, with some missing. The table records 30,000 to 50,000 clones, around 80% of them present only once. V lost 2 bases to trimming and J lost 1 base, with 5 bases between them. CDR1 SGHTA and CDR2 FQGTGA come from the germline V gene. This CDR3 region has 14 residues.

The clonotype comes from a human donor with classical Hodgkin lymphoma. V gene TRBV7-3 combines with J gene TRBJ2-2; D not resolved. The specimen comprised peripheral blood mononuclear cells (PBMCs), sampled before the fourth cycle of nivolumab. CDR3 residues: CASSLPMNTGELFF. The CDR3, as DNA: TGTGCCAGCAGCTTACCGATGAACACCGGGGAGCTGTTTTTT.